This is a list of T cell receptor beta chains from one sample in a study of CXCR3-negative and CXCR3-positive naive CD8 T cells. TCRdb re-called the 5' RACE reads, yielding one record per CDR3 amino acid sequence without DNA. Here the sample table reports fewer than 140,000 distinct CDR3 sequences. Input material: naive CXCR3+ CD8+ T cells from blood. These receptors were obtained from a human donor in good health. Some clones in this sample may be carry-over from other donors' samples. The CDR3 runs from the conserved cysteine through the conserved F or W. Fields, in order: V gene, J gene, CDR3 protein.

TRBV28	TRBJ2-1	CASSHSRGGYNEQFF
TRBV19	TRBJ1-1	CASSIIIGVANTEAFF
TRBV7-9	TRBJ2-1	CASSSDRVVYNEQFF
TRBV28	TRBJ2-3	CASSYLAALGDTQYF
TRBV28	TRBJ2-2	CASSLRARATGELFF
TRBV12-3/TRBV12-4	TRBJ2-1	CASSAPQGSPNEQFF
TRBV4-1	TRBJ1-1	CASSQVYGTEAFF
TRBV28	TRBJ2-4	CASSSPPSGSGKNIQYF
TRBV12-3/TRBV12-4	TRBJ2-7	CASSPTGEVYEQYF
TRBV14	TRBJ2-7	CASSQERALSYEQYF
TRBV20-1	TRBJ2-1	CSARGAFESYNERFF
TRBV20-1	TRBJ2-5	CSANGGLAGAWETQYF
TRBV4-3	TRBJ1-2	CASSQDRGYGYTF
TRBV7-6	TRBJ2-4	CASSFRDRDEGNIQYF
TRBV29-1	TRBJ1-1	CSVDVRGPEAFF
TRBV7-9	TRBJ1-2	CAFAQGGGYTF
TRBV12-3/TRBV12-4	TRBJ2-1	CASRTTLAPGPYNEQFF
TRBV13	TRBJ1-5	CASSLGTGANQPQHF
TRBV6-2/TRBV6-3	TRBJ2-3	CASLNGWDTQYF
TRBV28	TRBJ1-2	CASSFQGPYSGYTF
TRBV5-4	TRBJ2-1	CASSRGTGDEQFF
TRBV7-9	TRBJ2-5	CASQAWEGLTVEETQYF